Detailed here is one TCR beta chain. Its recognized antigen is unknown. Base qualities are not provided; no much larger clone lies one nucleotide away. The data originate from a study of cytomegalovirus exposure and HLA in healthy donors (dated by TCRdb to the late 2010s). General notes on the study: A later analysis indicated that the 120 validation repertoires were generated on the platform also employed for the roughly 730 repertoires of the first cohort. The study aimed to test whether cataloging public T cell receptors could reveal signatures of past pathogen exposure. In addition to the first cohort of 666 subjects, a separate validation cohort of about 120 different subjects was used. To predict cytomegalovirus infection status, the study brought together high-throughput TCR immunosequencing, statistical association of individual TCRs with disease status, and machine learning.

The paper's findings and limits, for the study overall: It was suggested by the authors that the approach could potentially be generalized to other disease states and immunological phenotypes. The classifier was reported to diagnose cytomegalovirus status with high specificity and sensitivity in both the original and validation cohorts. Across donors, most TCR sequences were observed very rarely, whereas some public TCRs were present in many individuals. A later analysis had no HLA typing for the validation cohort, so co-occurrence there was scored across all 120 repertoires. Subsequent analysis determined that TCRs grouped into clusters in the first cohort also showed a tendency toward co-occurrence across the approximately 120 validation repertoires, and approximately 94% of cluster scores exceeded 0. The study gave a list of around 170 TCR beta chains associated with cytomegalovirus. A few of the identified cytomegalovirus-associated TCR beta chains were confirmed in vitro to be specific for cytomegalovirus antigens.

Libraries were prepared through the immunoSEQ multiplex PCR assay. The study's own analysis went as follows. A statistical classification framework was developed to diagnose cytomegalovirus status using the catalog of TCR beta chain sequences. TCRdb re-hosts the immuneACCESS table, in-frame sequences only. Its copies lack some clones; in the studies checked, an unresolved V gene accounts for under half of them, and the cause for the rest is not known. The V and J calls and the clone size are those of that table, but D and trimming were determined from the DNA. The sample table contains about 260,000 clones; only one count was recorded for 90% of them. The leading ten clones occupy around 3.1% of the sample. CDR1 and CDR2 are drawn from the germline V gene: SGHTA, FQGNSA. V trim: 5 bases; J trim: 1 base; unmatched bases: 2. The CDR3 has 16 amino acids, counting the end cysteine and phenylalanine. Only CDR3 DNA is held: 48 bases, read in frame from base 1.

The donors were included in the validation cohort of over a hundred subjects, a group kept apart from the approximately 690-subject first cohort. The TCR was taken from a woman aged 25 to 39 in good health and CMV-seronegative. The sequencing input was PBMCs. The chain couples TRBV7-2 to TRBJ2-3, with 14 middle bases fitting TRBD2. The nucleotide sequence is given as TGTGCCAGCAGCCGGGGACTAGCGGGAGGCACAGATACGCAGTATTTT. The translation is CASSRGLAGGTDTQYF.